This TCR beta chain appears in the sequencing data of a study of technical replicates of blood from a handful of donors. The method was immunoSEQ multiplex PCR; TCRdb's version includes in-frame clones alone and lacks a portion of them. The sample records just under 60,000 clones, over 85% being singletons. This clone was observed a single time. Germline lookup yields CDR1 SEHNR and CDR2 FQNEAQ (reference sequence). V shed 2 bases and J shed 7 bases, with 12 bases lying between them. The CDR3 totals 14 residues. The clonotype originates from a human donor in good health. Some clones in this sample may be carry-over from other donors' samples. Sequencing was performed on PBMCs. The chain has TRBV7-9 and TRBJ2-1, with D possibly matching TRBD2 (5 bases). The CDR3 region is CASSLHGTGNEQFF. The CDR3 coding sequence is TGTGCCAGCAGCTTACACGGAACGGGGAATGAGCAGTTCTTC.